This note documents a single TCR beta chain sequence. The antigen is undetermined. Sequencing used immunoSEQ multiplex PCR; TCRdb keeps in-frame clones, though not all of them. The repertoire holds roughly 100,000 clones, 82% seen once, with more than 5.5% in the top ten. This sample is drawn from a study of radiation and T cells in renal cell carcinoma. Sample time point: baseline pretreatment blood. As for treatment: 15 Gy SBRT to primary tumor, nephrectomy 4 weeks later. Findings of the study overall: Without pretreatment biopsies, baseline tumor clonotype presence was undetermined.

The CDR3 length is 13 residues. V lost 6 bases and J lost 8; bases outside the gene matches: 6. Germline loops: CDR1 LNHDA, CDR2 SQIVND (reference sequence). This receptor was identified in a man aged 55 to 70 with renal cell carcinoma. The chain uses TRBV19 and TRBJ2-1, with TRBD1 matching 8 bases. The sample here was blood, taken from a patient whose treatment included radiotherapy and nephrectomy. The CDR3 reads CASRQQGVDEQFF. Here the CDR3 DNA reads TGTGCCAGTAGACAACAGGGGGTCGATGAGCAGTTCTTC.